This TCR beta chain was retrieved from a study of cytotoxic CD8 clonotypes in ibrutinib-treated CLL. Findings of the study overall: Public clonotypes occurred uncommonly; on treatment, they contracted or remained stable. A rise in clonality was seen at ibrutinib response, and a fall back toward baseline was seen at progression. Relative to age-matched healthy donors, clonality at baseline was higher, and it tracked circulating CD8+ T-cell counts.

Assay: immunoSEQ multiplex PCR; the TCRdb copy retains only in-frame clones and omits some. The top ten hold over 10% of the sample, which has 110,000 to 150,000 clones, about four fifths seen once. TCR beta library input comprised around 2 micrograms of genomic DNA from cryopreserved PBMCs. The CDR3 covers 13 residues. The germline V and J ends were trimmed by 3 bases and 7 bases, with 12 bases remaining between them. The V gene's germline CDR1 is LNHDA and CDR2 SQIVND (reference sequence). About this clone itself: Its antigen is still unknown.

The sequencing here drew on PBMCs, taken after 12 months of ibrutinib treatment. The rearrangement uses TRBV19 and TRBJ1-1, with D tentatively TRBD1 (5 bases). This receptor was identified in a human donor with chronic lymphocytic leukemia. The CDR3 DNA is TGTGCCAGTAGTATTTCACGGGGCCTTGAAGCTTTCTTT. It encodes CASSISRGLEAFF.